This T cell receptor beta chain was found in a study of shared clonotypes between healthy human individuals. Study-level background: Contributing individuals were two females and a few males aged 18 to 49. General study results and limits: Four donors showed sharing of about 4.7% of naive CD4 clonotypes.

Selected positively for CCR7 and CD45RO-negative, naive CD8 cells excluded terminally differentiated effector memory CD45RA+ cells. Nashville, Tennessee was home to all donors, each a Caucasian adult. The method was immunoSEQ multiplex PCR; TCRdb's version includes in-frame clones alone and lacks a portion of them. Of about 2 million clones listed, less than 95% are singletons. As for this clone: The antigen is unknown.

The sample consisted of naive CD8+ T cells sorted from blood. The clonotype comes from a man younger than 35 in good health.

The CDR3 region has the DNA TGCGCCAGCAGCCCGGGACAGGGGACCCTCTACGAGCAGTACTTC. It yields the protein CASSPGQGTLYEQYF. V and J are TRBV4-1 and TRBJ2-7; 10 bases map to TRBD1. The V gene's germline CDR1 is MGHRA and CDR2 YSYEKL. The CDR3 consists of 15 residues. Trimming cost V 4 bases and J 3 bases; bases outside gene matches: 6.